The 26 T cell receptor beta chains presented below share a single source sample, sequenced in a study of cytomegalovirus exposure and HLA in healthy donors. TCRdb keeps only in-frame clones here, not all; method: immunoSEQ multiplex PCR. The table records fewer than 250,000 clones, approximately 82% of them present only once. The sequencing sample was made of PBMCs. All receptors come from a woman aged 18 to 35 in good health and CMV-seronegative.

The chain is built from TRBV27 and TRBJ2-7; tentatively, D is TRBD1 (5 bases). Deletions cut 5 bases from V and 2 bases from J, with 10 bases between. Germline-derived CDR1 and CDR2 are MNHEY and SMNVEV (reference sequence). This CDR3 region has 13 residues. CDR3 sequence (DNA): TGTGCCAGCAGTCCCACAGGACCCTACGAGCAGTACTTC. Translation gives CASSPTGPYEQYF.

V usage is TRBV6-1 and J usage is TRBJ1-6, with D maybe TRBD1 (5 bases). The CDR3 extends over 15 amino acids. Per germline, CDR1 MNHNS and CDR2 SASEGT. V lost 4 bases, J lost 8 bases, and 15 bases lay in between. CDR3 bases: TGTGCCAGCAGTGGGGACGTATGGAGGGATTCACCCCTCCACTTT. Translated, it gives CASSGDVWRDSPLHF.

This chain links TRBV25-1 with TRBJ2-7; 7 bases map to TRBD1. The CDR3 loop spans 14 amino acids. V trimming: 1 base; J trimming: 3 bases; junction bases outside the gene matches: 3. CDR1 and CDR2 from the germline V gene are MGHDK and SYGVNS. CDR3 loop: CASSEFRDSYEQYF. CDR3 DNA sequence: TGTGCCAGCAGTGAATTTAGGGACAGCTACGAGCAGTACTTC.

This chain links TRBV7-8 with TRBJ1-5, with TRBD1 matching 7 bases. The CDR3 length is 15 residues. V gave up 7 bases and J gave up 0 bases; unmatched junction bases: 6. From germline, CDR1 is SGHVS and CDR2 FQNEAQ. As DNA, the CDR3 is TGTGCCAGCATGGGACAGATCAATAGCAATCAGCCCCAGCATTTT. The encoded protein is CASMGQINSNQPQHF.

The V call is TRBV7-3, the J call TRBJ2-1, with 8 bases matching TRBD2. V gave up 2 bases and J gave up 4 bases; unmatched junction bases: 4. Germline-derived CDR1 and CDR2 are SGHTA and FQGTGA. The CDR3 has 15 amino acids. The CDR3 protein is CASSLYPSGYNEQFF. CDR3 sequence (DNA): TGTGCCAGCAGCTTATATCCTAGCGGGTACAATGAGCAGTTCTTC.

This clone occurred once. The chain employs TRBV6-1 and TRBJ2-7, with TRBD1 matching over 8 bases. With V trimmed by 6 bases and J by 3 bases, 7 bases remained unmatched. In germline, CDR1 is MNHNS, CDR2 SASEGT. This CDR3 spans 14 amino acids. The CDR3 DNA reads TGTGCCAGCAGAAGACAGGGGCTAGACTACGAGCAGTACTTC. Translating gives CASRRQGLDYEQYF.

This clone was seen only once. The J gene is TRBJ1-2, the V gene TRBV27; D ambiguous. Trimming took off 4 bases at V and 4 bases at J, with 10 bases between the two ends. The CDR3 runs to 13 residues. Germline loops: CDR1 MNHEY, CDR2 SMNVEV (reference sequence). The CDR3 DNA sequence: TGTGCCAGCAGTTCAGCCGCGACCTATGGCTACACCTTC. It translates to CASSSAATYGYTF.

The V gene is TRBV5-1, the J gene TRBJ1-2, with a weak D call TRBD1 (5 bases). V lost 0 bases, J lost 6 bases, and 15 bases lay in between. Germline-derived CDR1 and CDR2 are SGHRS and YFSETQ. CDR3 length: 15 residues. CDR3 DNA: TGCGCCAGCAGCTTGGACGCGGGGCCGATGGATGGCTACACCTTC. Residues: CASSLDAGPMDGYTF. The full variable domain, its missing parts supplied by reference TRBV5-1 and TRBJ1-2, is KAGVTQTPRYLIKTRGQQVTLSCSPISGHRSVSWYQQTPGQGLQFLFEYFSETQRNKGNFPGRFSGRQFSNSRSEMNVSTLELGDSALYLCASSLDAGPMDGYTFGSGTRLTVV.

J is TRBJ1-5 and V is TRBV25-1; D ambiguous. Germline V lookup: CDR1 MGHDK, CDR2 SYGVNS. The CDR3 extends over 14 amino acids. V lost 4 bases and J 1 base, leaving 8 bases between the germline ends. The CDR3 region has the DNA TGTGCCAGCAGTGGGGGAACCAGCAATCAGCCCCAGCATTTT. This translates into CASSGGTSNQPQHF.

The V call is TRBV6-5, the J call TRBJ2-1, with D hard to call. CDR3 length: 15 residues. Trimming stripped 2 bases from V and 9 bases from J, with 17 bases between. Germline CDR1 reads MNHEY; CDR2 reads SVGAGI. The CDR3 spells CASSYQHIRFGEQFF. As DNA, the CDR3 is TGTGCCAGCAGTTACCAGCACATACGTTTTGGTGAGCAGTTCTTC.

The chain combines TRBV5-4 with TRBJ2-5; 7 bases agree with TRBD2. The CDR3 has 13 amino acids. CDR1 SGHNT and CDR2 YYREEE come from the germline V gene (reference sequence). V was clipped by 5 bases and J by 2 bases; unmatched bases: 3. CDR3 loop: CASRRTRQETQYF. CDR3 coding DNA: TGTGCCAGCAGACGGACTAGACAAGAGACCCAGTACTTC.

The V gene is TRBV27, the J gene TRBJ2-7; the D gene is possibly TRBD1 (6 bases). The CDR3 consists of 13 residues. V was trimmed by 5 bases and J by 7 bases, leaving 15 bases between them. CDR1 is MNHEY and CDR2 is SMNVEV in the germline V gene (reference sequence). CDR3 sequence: CASSPIPRGEQYF. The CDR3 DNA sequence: TGTGCCAGCAGTCCTATACCTAGGGGGGAGCAGTACTTC.

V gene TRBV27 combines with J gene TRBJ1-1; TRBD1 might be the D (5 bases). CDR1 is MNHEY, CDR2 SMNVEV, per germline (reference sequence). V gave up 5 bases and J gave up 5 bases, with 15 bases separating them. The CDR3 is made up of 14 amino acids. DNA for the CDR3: TGTGCCAGCAGTCCAGGGAACTCGGGAACTGAAGCTTTCTTT. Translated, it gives CASSPGNSGTEAFF.

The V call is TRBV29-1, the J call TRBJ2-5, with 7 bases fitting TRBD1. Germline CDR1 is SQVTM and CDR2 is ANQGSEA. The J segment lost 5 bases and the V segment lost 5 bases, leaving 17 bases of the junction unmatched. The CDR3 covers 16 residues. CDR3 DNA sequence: TGCAGCGTTTTACCTATTGGCCGGGACAGAGGGGAGACCCAGTACTTC. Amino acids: CSVLPIGRDRGETQYF.

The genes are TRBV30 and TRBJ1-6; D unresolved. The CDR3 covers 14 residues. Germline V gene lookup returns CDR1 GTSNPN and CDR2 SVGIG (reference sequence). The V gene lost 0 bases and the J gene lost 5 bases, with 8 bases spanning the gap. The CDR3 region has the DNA TGTGCCTGGAGTGTACACGGAAATAATTCACCCCTCCACTTT. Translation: CAWSVHGNNSPLHF.

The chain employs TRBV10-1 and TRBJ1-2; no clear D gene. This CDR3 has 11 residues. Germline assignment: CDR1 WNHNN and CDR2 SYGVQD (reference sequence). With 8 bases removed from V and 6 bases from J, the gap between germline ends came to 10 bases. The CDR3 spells CASSDGNGYTF. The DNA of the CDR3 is TGCGCCAGCTCCGACGGAAATGGCTACACCTTC.

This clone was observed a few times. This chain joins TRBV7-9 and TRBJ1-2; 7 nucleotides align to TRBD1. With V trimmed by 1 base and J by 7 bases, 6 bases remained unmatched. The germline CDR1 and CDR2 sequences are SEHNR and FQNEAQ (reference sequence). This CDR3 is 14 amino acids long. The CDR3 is CASSLDAGGSGYTF. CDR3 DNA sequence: TGTGCCAGCAGCTTAGACGCAGGGGGAAGTGGCTACACCTTC.

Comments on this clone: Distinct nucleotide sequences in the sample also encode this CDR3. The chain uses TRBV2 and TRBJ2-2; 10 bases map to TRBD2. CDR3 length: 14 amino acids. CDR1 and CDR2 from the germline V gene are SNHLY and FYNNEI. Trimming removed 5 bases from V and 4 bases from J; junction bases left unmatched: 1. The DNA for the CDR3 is TGTGCCAGCAGTAGACTAGCGGGCACCGGGGAGCTGTTTTTT. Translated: CASSRLAGTGELFF.

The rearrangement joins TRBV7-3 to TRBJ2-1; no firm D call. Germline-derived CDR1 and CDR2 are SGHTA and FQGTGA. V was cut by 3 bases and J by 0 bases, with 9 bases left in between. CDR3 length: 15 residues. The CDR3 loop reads CASSFNSLSYNEQFF. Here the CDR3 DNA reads TGTGCCAGCAGCTTCAACAGCCTCTCCTACAATGAGCAGTTCTTC.

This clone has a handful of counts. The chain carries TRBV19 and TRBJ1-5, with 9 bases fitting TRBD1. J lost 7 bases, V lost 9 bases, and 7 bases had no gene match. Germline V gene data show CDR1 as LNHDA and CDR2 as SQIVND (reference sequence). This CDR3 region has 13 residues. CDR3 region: CASNRDREQPQHF. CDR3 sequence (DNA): TGTGCCAGCAACCGGGACAGGGAGCAGCCCCAGCATTTT.

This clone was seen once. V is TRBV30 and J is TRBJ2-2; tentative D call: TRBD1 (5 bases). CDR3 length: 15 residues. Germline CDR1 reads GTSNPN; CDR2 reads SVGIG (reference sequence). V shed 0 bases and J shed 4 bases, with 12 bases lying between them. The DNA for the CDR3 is TGTGCCTGGAGTGTCGGCAGGGTAGGCACCGGGGAGCTGTTTTTT. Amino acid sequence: CAWSVGRVGTGELFF.

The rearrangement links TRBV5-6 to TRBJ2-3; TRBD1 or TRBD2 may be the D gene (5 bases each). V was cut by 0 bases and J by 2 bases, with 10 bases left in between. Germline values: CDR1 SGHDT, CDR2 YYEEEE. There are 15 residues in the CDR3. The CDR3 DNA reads TGTGCCAGCAGCTTGGGGGGACGGATCACAGATACGCAGTATTTT. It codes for CASSLGGRITDTQYF.

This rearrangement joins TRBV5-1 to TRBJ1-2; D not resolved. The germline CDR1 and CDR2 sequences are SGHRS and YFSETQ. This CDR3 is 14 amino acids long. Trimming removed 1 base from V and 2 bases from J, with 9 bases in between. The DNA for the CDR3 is TGCGCCAGCAGCTTGCTACGGCAGAACTATGGCTACACCTTC. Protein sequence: CASSLLRQNYGYTF.

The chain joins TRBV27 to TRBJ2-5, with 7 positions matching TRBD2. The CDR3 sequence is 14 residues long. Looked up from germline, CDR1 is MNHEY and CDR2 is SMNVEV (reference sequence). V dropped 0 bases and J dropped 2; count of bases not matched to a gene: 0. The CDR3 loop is CASSLSLAQETQYF. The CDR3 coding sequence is TGTGCCAGCAGTTTATCACTAGCGCAAGAGACCCAGTACTTC.

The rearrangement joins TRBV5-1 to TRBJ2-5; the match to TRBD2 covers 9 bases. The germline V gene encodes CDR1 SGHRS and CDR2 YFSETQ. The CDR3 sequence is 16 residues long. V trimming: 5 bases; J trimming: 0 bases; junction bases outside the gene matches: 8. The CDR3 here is CASRPTSGSYQETQYF. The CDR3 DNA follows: TGCGCCAGCAGACCCACTAGCGGGTCCTACCAAGAGACCCAGTACTTC.

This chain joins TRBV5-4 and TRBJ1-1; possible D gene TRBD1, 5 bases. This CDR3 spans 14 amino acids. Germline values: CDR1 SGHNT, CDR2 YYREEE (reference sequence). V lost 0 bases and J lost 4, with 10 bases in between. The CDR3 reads CASSLVAGRTEAFF. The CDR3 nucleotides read TGTGCCAGCAGCTTGGTGGCAGGGCGCACTGAAGCTTTCTTT.